Included here is one TCR beta chain sequence, with context. What it binds is not known. The sample is drawn from a study of beta chain features in type 1 diabetes. The length of the CDR3 is 17 residues. CDR1 is LNHDA, CDR2 SQIVND, per germline (reference sequence). V was clipped by 3 bases and J by 6 bases, with 24 bases between them. Points from the study as a whole: The naive, central memory and Treg TCRB repertoires showed an apparent similarity that was greater among patients than among healthy donors.

CD45RO/CCR7/CD25/CD127/CD95/CD27 staining was used to isolate CD4+ naive, central memory, regulatory and stem cell-like memory cells by sorting. Expressed TCRB transcripts were sequenced after all isolated RNA was converted to cDNA. Some clones are missing from TCRdb's copy, which holds only in-frame ones; the method was immunoSEQ multiplex PCR. The sample lists 200,000 to 250,000 clones, 9.6% occurring once. Specimen: naive CD4+ T cells from blood. This TCR came from a woman aged 18 to 35 in good health. V usage is TRBV19 and J usage is TRBJ2-7; D is possibly TRBD1 (7 bases). The CDR3 sequence: CASSINIGGGFVGEQYF. For the CDR3, the DNA is TGTGCCAGTAGTATCAACATCGGAGGGGGCTTCGTCGGCGAGCAGTACTTC. The full variable domain, in which reference TRBV19 and TRBJ2-7 provide the parts outside the CDR3, is DGGITQSPKYLFRKEGQNVTLSCEQNLNHDAMYWYRQDPGQGLRLIYYSQIVNDFQKGDIAEGYSVSREKKESFPLTVTSAQKNPTAFYLCASSINIGGGFVGEQYFGPGTRLTVT.